These 27 T cell receptor beta chains came from one sample sequenced in a study of identical twins (dated by TCRdb to 2016 to 2018). Library preparation was by 5' RACE. Sequencing instrument: Illumina HiSeq 2000. Clones were called with MiXCR by TCRdb after fastp trimmed the public reads at Q25, and only in-frame beta chains were retained. Under each unique CDR3 protein, matching rows form one entry showing the most common genes and DNA. The sample contains nearly 650,000 distinct CDR3 sequences, roughly 7.2% of them found a single time. The top ten hold around 1.6% of the sample. These records were also assigned to another study, of yellow fever vaccine responses in identical twins.

The sample consisted of PBMCs. The receptors were gathered from a woman aged 18-29 years in good health.

This clonotype has more than one count but fewer than ten. This chain connects TRBV5-1 to TRBJ1-1; D uncertain. Trimming pared 4 bases from V and 8 bases from J, leaving 15 bases between. This CDR3 region has 13 residues. The germline gives CDR1 SGHRS, CDR2 YFSETQ. CDR3 residues: CASSPDGVGEAFF. DNA of the CDR3: TGCGCCAGCAGCCCGGACGGGGTAGGGGAAGCTTTCTTT.

The chain combines TRBV10-3 with TRBJ2-7; D gene unclear. The germline gives CDR1 ENHRY, CDR2 SYGVKD. The V end lost 6 bases, the J end lost 4 bases, and 13 bases lay between the germline ends. This CDR3 has 13 amino acids. The CDR3 region has the DNA TGTGCCATCAGCCCACCCGAGAAGTACGAGCAGTACTTC. This sequence encodes CAISPPEKYEQYF.

CDR3 loop: CASSPQGLPNTGELFF. DNA of the CDR3: TGTGCCAGCAGCCCACAGGGGCTTCCGAACACCGGGGAGCTGTTTTTT. The rearrangement links TRBV6-2 or TRBV6-3 to TRBJ2-2; 7 bases match TRBD1. The CDR3 is made up of 16 amino acids. Germline V gene data show CDR1 as MNHEY and CDR2 as SVGEGT. V lost 6 bases and J lost 0; bases outside the gene matches: 7.

This clonotype came up many times. The J gene is TRBJ1-1, the V gene TRBV7-9; no clear D. Germline V gene sequence: CDR1 SEHNR, CDR2 FQNEAQ (reference sequence). The CDR3 is made up of 13 amino acids. V was trimmed by 6 bases and J by 1 base, leaving 9 bases between them. The CDR3 protein is CASRPGRNTEAFF. CDR3 in DNA: TGTGCCAGCAGGCCTGGAAGGAACACTGAAGCTTTCTTT.

This clonotype was seen at least ten times. This chain connects TRBV12-3 or TRBV12-4 to TRBJ2-1, with a weak D call TRBD2 (5 bases). The length of the CDR3 is 11 residues. V dropped 5 bases and J dropped 8 bases, with 7 bases sitting between them. The CDR3 reads CASSTRDEQFF. CDR3 in DNA: TGTGCCAGCAGTACGAGGGATGAGCAGTTCTTC.

This clonotype was counted between two and nine times. The CDR3: CATSGGGMGTDTQYF. The CDR3 coding sequence is TGTGCCACCAGTGGTGGCGGGATGGGTACAGATACGCAGTATTTT. The J gene is TRBJ2-3, the V gene TRBV24-1, with D perhaps matching TRBD2 (6 bases). CDR1 is KGHDR, CDR2 SFDVKD, per germline. This CDR3 comprises 15 residues. The V end was cut by 5 bases, the J end by 3 bases, with 14 bases between.

This clonotype was seen only a few times. The chain is built from TRBV7-9 and TRBJ1-2; 9 bases are a match to TRBD1. Germline V gene lookup returns CDR1 SEHNR and CDR2 FQNEAQ (reference sequence). J lost 8 bases, V lost 3 bases, and 4 bases had no gene match. This CDR3 comprises 13 residues. CDR3 DNA sequence: TGTGCCAGCAGCTTCTCCGGGACAGGGGGCTACACCTTC. Translation gives CASSFSGTGGYTF.

This clonotype was detected only a few times. This chain connects TRBV4-1 to TRBJ2-7, with D perhaps assigned TRBD1 or TRBD2 (5 bases each). The CDR3 has 14 residues. Per germline, CDR1 MGHRA and CDR2 YSYEKL. The V gene lost 7 bases and the J gene lost 1 base, with 14 bases spanning the gap. CDR3 nucleotide sequence: TGCGCCAGCACCCCAGGGTCGGGATCCTACGAGCAGTACTTC. Translating gives CASTPGSGSYEQYF.

This clonotype has more than one count but fewer than ten. The rearrangement uses TRBV9 and TRBJ2-1; D is uncertain. Deletions cut 2 bases from V and 8 bases from J, with 11 bases between. The CDR3 extends over 13 amino acids. The germline CDR1 and CDR2 sequences are SGDLS and YYNGEE. The CDR3 coding sequence is TGTGCCAGCAGCGTTCAAGGCGGCGATGAGCAGTTCTTC. Encoded protein: CASSVQGGDEQFF.

The sample holds a few counts of this clonotype. The chain links TRBV5-1 to TRBJ2-2; D is ambiguous. This CDR3 is built from 13 residues. The ends were cut back, 4 bases at V and 6 bases at J, with 10 bases in the middle. From germline, CDR1 is SGHRS and CDR2 YFSETQ. This CDR3 reads CASSRTRAGELFF. Here the CDR3 DNA reads TGCGCCAGCAGCCGGACCCGGGCCGGGGAGCTGTTTTTT.

This clonotype came up a few times. The gene calls are TRBV25-1 and TRBJ2-7; tentative D call: TRBD1 (6 bases). CDR3 length: 13 residues. Germline V gene lookup returns CDR1 MGHDK and CDR2 SYGVNS. The V end lost 4 bases, the J end lost 2 bases, and 9 bases lay between the germline ends. CDR3 residues: CASSVGTPYEQYF. The CDR3 bases are TGTGCCAGCAGTGTTGGGACACCCTACGAGCAGTACTTC.

With regard to this clonotype: A much larger clone differs from this one at a single base, so this may be a read error. The V gene is TRBV6-1, the J gene TRBJ2-7; no definite D call. Germline loops: CDR1 MNHNS, CDR2 SASEGT. The CDR3 contains 14 residues. CDR3: CASRTSSRLNELYF. The CDR3 DNA sequence: TGTGCCAGCCGAACGAGCTCGCGCCTCAACGAGCTGTACTTC.

The chain combines TRBV12-3 or TRBV12-4 with TRBJ2-1; no definite D call. The CDR3 has 12 amino acids. V gave up 2 bases and J gave up 8 bases, with 7 bases separating them. Here the CDR3 reads CASSLMADEQFF. CDR3 bases: TGTGCCAGCAGTTTAATGGCGGATGAGCAGTTCTTC.

This clonotype was seen many times. This chain links TRBV25-1 with TRBJ1-4; 8 bases line up with TRBD1. V dropped 2 bases and J dropped 11; count of bases not matched to a gene: 13. The germline CDR1 and CDR2 sequences are MGHDK and SYGVNS. CDR3 length: 16 residues. The CDR3 sequence is CASSEATGEAAAKLFF. The CDR3, as DNA: TGTGCCAGCAGTGAAGCGACAGGGGAGGCCGCGGCGAAACTGTTTTTT.

In this sample, this clonotype turned up a few times. The V and J genes are TRBV4-1 and TRBJ2-2; perhaps TRBD2 as D (5 bases). Germline CDR1 MGHRA, CDR2 YSYEKL. The CDR3 has 13 amino acids. Trimming pared 2 bases from V and 8 bases from J, leaving 9 bases between. The CDR3 sequence: CASSQRGGGELFF. The CDR3 DNA reads TGCGCCAGCAGCCAACGGGGTGGAGGGGAGCTGTTTTTT.

This clonotype has just a few counts. The genes are TRBV5-1 and TRBJ2-5, with D maybe TRBD2 (5 bases). The V gene lost 4 bases and the J gene lost 0 bases, with 13 bases spanning the gap. Germline V gene lookup returns CDR1 SGHRS and CDR2 YFSETQ. This CDR3 region has 15 residues. CDR3 in DNA: TGCGCCAGCAGCCTGGACGGACTCTACCAAGAGACCCAGTACTTC. Its protein product is CASSLDGLYQETQYF.

The chain links TRBV7-2 to TRBJ2-7; D possibly corresponds to TRBD1 (5 bases). There are 13 residues in the CDR3. With 0 bases removed from V and 5 bases from J, the gap between germline ends came to 8 bases. CDR1 and CDR2 from the germline V gene are SGHTA and FQGNSA. The CDR3 nucleotides read TGTGCCAGCAGCTTAGCAGGGGTCCACGAGCAGTACTTC. It translates to CASSLAGVHEQYF.

This clonotype was seen a handful of times. The V and J genes are TRBV5-1 and TRBJ2-3, with 8 bases identical to TRBD1. J was trimmed by 6 bases and V by 0 bases; bases with no gene match: 12. The germline gives CDR1 SGHRS, CDR2 YFSETQ. CDR3 length equals 17 residues. The CDR3 reads CASSLDTGTGLGDTQYF. The CDR3 DNA reads as TGCGCCAGCAGCTTGGACACCGGGACAGGCTTGGGGGATACGCAGTATTTT.

This clonotype was counted at least ten times. The CDR3 nucleotides are TGCAGTGCTAGAGTTAGGGGAGAAAGCACAGATACGCAGTATTTT. This gives the protein CSARVRGESTDTQYF. This chain uses TRBV20-1 with TRBJ2-3; D is tentatively TRBD1 or TRBD2 (5 bases each). V lost 1 base and J lost 0, with 11 bases in between. Germline V gene sequence: CDR1 DFQATT, CDR2 SNEGSKA (reference sequence). The CDR3 is made up of 15 amino acids.

Many counts were recorded for this clonotype. The gene calls are TRBV2 and TRBJ2-7; 8 positions match TRBD2. This CDR3 has 11 residues. In germline, CDR1 is SNHLY, CDR2 FYNNEI. J gave up 9 bases and V 6 bases, and 4 bases lay outside the gene matches. CDR3 in amino acids: CASSGLASQYF. The CDR3 DNA follows: TGTGCCAGCAGCGGACTAGCTTCGCAGTACTTC.

This clonotype came up many times. The rearrangement links TRBV7-2 to TRBJ1-4; unclear D gene. Germline assignment: CDR1 SGHTA and CDR2 FQGNSA. The CDR3 extends over 15 amino acids. Trimming stripped 1 base from V and 4 bases from J, with 10 bases between. CDR3 DNA: TGTGCCAGCAGCTTAGTAGGGTCGGTTAATGAAAAACTGTTTTTT. This codes for CASSLVGSVNEKLFF. The whole variable domain, remainder taken from reference TRBV7-2 and TRBJ1-4, is GAGVSQSPSNKVTEKGKDVELRCDPISGHTALYWYRQSLGQGLEFLIYFQGNSAPDKSGLPSDRFSAERTGGSVSTLTIQRTQQEDSAVYLCASSLVGSVNEKLFFGSGTQLSVL.

This sequence joins TRBV5-6 and TRBJ2-1, with a weak D call TRBD1 (8 bases). This CDR3 contains 18 residues. Germline-derived CDR1 and CDR2 are SGHDT and YYEEEE. Deletions cut 1 base from V and 0 bases from J, with 17 bases between. CDR3 sequence: CASSLSQGEGFSYNEQFF. CDR3 bases: TGTGCCAGCAGCTTGTCACAGGGGGAGGGCTTCTCCTACAATGAGCAGTTCTTC.

This clonotype was picked up a small number of times. The rearrangement joins TRBV4-1 to TRBJ1-2; D is uncertain. This CDR3 region has 15 residues. Looked up from germline, CDR1 is MGHRA and CDR2 is YSYEKL. V was pared by 0 bases and J by 4 bases, with 12 bases between. The CDR3 nucleotides are TGCGCCAGCAGCCAAGATCTTCCCTGGGCCTATGGCTACACCTTC. This gives the protein CASSQDLPWAYGYTF.

The chain is built from TRBV20-1 and TRBJ2-1, with 8 bases fitting TRBD1. CDR1 is DFQATT, CDR2 SNEGSKA, per germline (reference sequence). The CDR3 is made up of 13 amino acids. Trimming removed 5 bases from V and 6 bases from J; junction bases left unmatched: 6. Here the CDR3 DNA reads TGCAGTGCTTATAGGGACAGGTTCAATGAGCAGTTCTTC. Residues: CSAYRDRFNEQFF.

This clonotype came up a few times. The chain has TRBV5-1 and TRBJ2-6; 13 bases line up with TRBD2. V lost 0 bases and J lost 0; bases outside the gene matches: 6. Germline CDR1 and CDR2: SGHRS and YFSETQ. The CDR3 covers 20 residues. The CDR3 loop reads CASSLGLAGGSFSGANVLTF. The CDR3 DNA is TGCGCCAGCAGCTTGGGACTAGCGGGGGGATCATTCTCTGGGGCCAACGTCCTGACTTTC. The variable domain in full, with the rest retrieved from reference TRBV5-1 and TRBJ2-6, is KAGVTQTPRYLIKTRGQQVTLSCSPISGHRSVSWYQQTPGQGLQFLFEYFSETQRNKGNFPGRFSGRQFSNSRSEMNVSTLELGDSALYLCASSLGLAGGSFSGANVLTFGAGSRLTVL.

Only a few counts were recorded for this clonotype. The chain combines TRBV7-2 with TRBJ2-5, with D hard to call. The V end was cut by 4 bases, the J end by 4 bases, with 16 bases between. Germline CDR1 reads SGHTA; CDR2 reads FQGNSA. The CDR3 spans 15 residues. The CDR3 protein is CASSWSRSQSETQYF. The CDR3 DNA is TGTGCCAGCAGCTGGTCGCGAAGCCAGTCAGAGACCCAGTACTTC. Complete variable domain (other parts from reference TRBV7-2 and TRBJ2-5): GAGVSQSPSNKVTEKGKDVELRCDPISGHTALYWYRQSLGQGLEFLIYFQGNSAPDKSGLPSDRFSAERTGGSVSTLTIQRTQQEDSAVYLCASSWSRSQSETQYFGPGTRLLVL.

This clonotype has at least ten counts. The rearrangement links TRBV12-3 or TRBV12-4 to TRBJ2-1, with D perhaps TRBD1 or TRBD2 (6 bases each). The CDR3 covers 22 residues. The V gene lost 0 bases and the J gene lost 3 bases, with 30 bases spanning the gap. As DNA, the CDR3 is TGTGCCAGCAGTTTAGCGCGCCTCACCATCAGGAGGGGGGATAAAAACTACAATGAGCAGTTCTTC. Protein sequence: CASSLARLTIRRGDKNYNEQFF.